This is a list of T cell receptor beta chains from one sample in a study of blood T cell repertoires in COVID-19. Libraries were prepared by immunoSEQ multiplex PCR; TCRdb keeps only in-frame clonotypes and omits some of them. Of some 97,000 clones in the sample, around nine tenths were seen once. The sample comprised peripheral blood. Receptors originate from a man in his fifties or sixties with acute or convalescent COVID-19. Each CDR3 is given without its conserved first and last residue.

ASSETWTGDYEQY	TRBV6-1
ASSQRTGWAGELF	TRBV4-3
ASSRQGHPLREY	TRBV5-4
ASSQGLAGGTDTQY	TRBV28
ASSQDKIAGVDEQY	TRBV14
ASSVRGSNQPQH	TRBV2
ASSPYRGEQY	TRBV6-5
ASSYSTGTGELF	TRBV6-6
ASSPPASGNTGELF	TRBV18
ASSYGTEYGYT	TRBV6-6
ASSQPGVGPQPQH	TRBV3-1/TRBV3-2
AISDSGTGRNNEQF	TRBV10-3
ASSYPSIQMGQGSSYEQY	TRBV6-7
ASSVVGQTYGYT	TRBV9
ATSDPQDYGYT	TRBV24-1
ASSPRVAGEGYNEQF	TRBV4-3
ASSAGSNQPQH	TRBV6-2/TRBV6-3
ASSQGSSGGYEQY	TRBV4-3
ASTGQPGGSTDTQY	TRBV19
ASSVAISEGTGELF	TRBV9
AISDIGTSGNPSTDTQY	TRBV10-3
ASTLGLSGSYEQY	TRBV6-6